This T cell receptor (beta chain) was retrieved from a study of regulatory T cells in long-lasting Graves disease. General study points: Persistent patients had more shared public clonotypes (2,741) than new patients (around 1,000). Persistent disease was characterized by preferential usage of TRBV28, TRBJ1-2 and TRBJ2-5.

Time point given: persistent/refractory GD, antithyroid drugs over 5 years with positive TRAb. Scientists built the TCR library using RNA that was extracted from PBMCs. The CDR3 totals 15 residues. Trimming stripped 2 bases from V and 8 bases from J, with 13 bases between. CDR1 is ENHRY and CDR2 is SYGVKD in the germline V gene. CDR3 regions were amplified by Arm-PCR using iRepertoire HTBI primers to build TCR beta libraries. One entry per CDR3 protein results from TCRdb running MiXCR on the multiplex PCR reads. The repertoire includes nearly 350,000 distinct CDR3 sequences, 20% of them detected once, and 29% sits in the top ten. Only a few counts were recorded for this clonotype. Its antigen remains unidentified.

The sequence derives from a female donor with Graves disease. The sample consisted of peripheral blood mononuclear cells (PBMCs), taken when the disease was refractory, from a patient treated with antithyroid drugs. The chain recombines TRBV10-3 with TRBJ2-6; a weak D match, TRBD1 (6 bases). The CDR3 nucleotides read TGTGCCATCAGTGAGAACAGGGAGTCGTCCAACGTCCTGACTTTC. Translated: CAISENRESSNVLTF.